The 29 T cell receptor beta chains below come from one sample, sequenced in a study of shared clonotypes between healthy human individuals. The protocol was immunoSEQ multiplex PCR, while the TCRdb copy is restricted to in-frame clones and leaves out a portion. Of more than 2 million clones detected, about 95% appear once; the ten largest clones hold more than 0.1%. The sample was naive CD4+ T cells sorted from blood. Regarding subset: CD45RA+ positively selected. These receptors were taken from a man between 18 and 29 years old in good health.

V usage is TRBV28 and J usage is TRBJ1-1, with D possibly matching TRBD1 (6 bases). The CDR3 length is 15 residues. CDR1 and CDR2 from the germline V gene are MDHEN and SYDVKM. Trimming took 3 bases from V and 1 from J, leaving 12 bases between them. The CDR3 nucleotides read TGTGCCAGCAGTTTGATCCCGGGACAGAACACTGAAGCTTTCTTT. Encoded protein: CASSLIPGQNTEAFF.

The chain is built from TRBV6-6 and TRBJ2-2; possibly TRBD1 or TRBD2 for D (5 bases each). The CDR3 has 15 residues. The V gene lost 6 bases and the J gene lost 4 bases, with 15 bases spanning the gap. CDR1 and CDR2 (germline): MNHNY, SVGAGI (reference sequence). The DNA for the CDR3 is TGTGCCAGCAGGTCCGGGACGGATGTCACCGGGGAGCTGTTTTTT. Protein sequence: CASRSGTDVTGELFF.

The chain uses TRBV5-1 and TRBJ1-1, with D hard to call. Trimming cost V 1 base and J 5 bases, with 12 bases left between them. Per germline, CDR1 SGHRS and CDR2 YFSETQ. This CDR3 contains 14 residues. The CDR3 DNA sequence: TGCGCCAGCAGCTTGCTCGAAGATAGGACTGAAGCTTTCTTT. This translates into CASSLLEDRTEAFF.

J is TRBJ2-3 and V is TRBV11-2, with D tentatively TRBD2 (6 bases). Germline lookup yields CDR1 SGHAT and CDR2 FQNNGV. This CDR3 contains 15 residues. Trimming took off 3 bases at V and 1 base at J, with 11 bases between the two ends. CDR3 DNA sequence: TGTGCCAGCAGCTTTCGGGAGATTGGCACAGATACGCAGTATTTT. Its protein product is CASSFREIGTDTQYF.

This clone was detected only once. The chain combines TRBV5-4 with TRBJ2-5; either TRBD1 or TRBD2 may supply D (5 bases each). From germline, CDR1 is SGHNT and CDR2 YYREEE (reference sequence). The CDR3 covers 14 residues. Trimming pared 9 bases from V and 5 bases from J, leaving 20 bases between. CDR3 amino acids: CATSGTDRGETQYF. CDR3 sequence (DNA): TGTGCCACCTCGGGGACCGACCGAGGGGAGACCCAGTACTTC. The variable domain in full, completed from reference TRBV5-4 and TRBJ2-5, reads ETGVTQSPTHLIKTRGQQVTLRCSSQSGHNTVSWYQQALGQGPQFIFQYYREEENGRGNFPPRFSGLQFPNYSSELNVNALELDDSALYLCATSGTDRGETQYFGPGTRLLVL.

The chain combines TRBV6-5 with TRBJ2-7; TRBD2 aligns across 9 bases. The J segment lost 0 bases and the V segment lost 6 bases, leaving 6 bases of the junction unmatched. CDR3 size: 15 residues. Germline loops: CDR1 MNHEY, CDR2 SVGAGI. CDR3 region: CASSRGGAYSYEQYF. The CDR3 DNA is TGTGCCAGCAGCCGCGGGGGGGCTTACTCCTACGAGCAGTACTTC.

The gene calls are TRBV30 and TRBJ2-7, with 7 bases that match TRBD1. The CDR3 totals 11 residues. Germline V gene sequence: CDR1 GTSNPN, CDR2 SVGIG (reference sequence). With V trimmed by 0 bases and J by 11 bases, 4 bases remained unmatched. CDR3 sequence (DNA): TGTGCCTGGAGTGTACAACAGGGGAAGTACTTC. This codes for CAWSVQQGKYF. Full variable domain (rest looked up from reference TRBV30 and TRBJ2-7): SQTIHQWPATLVQPVGSPLSLECTVEGTSNPNLYWYRQAAGRGLQLLFYSVGIGQISSEVPQNLSASRPQDRQFILSSKKLLLSDSGFYLCAWSVQQGKYFGPGTRLTVT.

The chain links TRBV18 to TRBJ2-7; the D is unclear. CDR1 is KGHSH, CDR2 LQKENI, per germline. The CDR3 length is 13 residues. The germline V and J ends were trimmed by 0 bases and 3 bases, with 6 bases remaining between them. This chain's CDR3 is CASSPPGNYEQYF. CDR3 nucleotides: TGTGCCAGCTCACCACCTGGAAACTACGAGCAGTACTTC.

This rearrangement joins TRBV5-6 to TRBJ2-5; 12 nucleotides agree with TRBD1. The V segment lost 1 base and the J segment 5 bases; nucleotides outside the gene matches: 9. The CDR3 length is 17 residues. Germline V gene sequence: CDR1 SGHDT, CDR2 YYEEEE. CDR3 residues: CASSLIGTGGVIETQYF. The CDR3 DNA reads TGTGCCAGCAGCTTGATTGGGACAGGGGGCGTAATTGAGACCCAGTACTTC.

This sequence joins TRBV6-5 and TRBJ1-4; 7 bases match TRBD1. This CDR3 has 15 residues. CDR1 MNHEY and CDR2 SVGAGI come from the germline V gene. Trimming cost V 9 bases and J 5 bases; bases outside gene matches: 12. The CDR3 nucleotides read TGTGCCAGTGGCTCCGGGACAGCCCCCAATGAAAAACTGTTTTTT. Its translation is CASGSGTAPNEKLFF.

The sample holds a few counts of this clone. The chain combines TRBV7-3 with TRBJ2-4; D ambiguous. The CDR3 covers 14 residues. Trimming pared 4 bases from V and 7 bases from J, leaving 14 bases between. Germline V CDR1 and CDR2: SGHTA, FQGTGA. Here the CDR3 DNA reads TGTGCCAGCAGCTCCCCCGGAGCCGGGAACATTCAGTACTTC. This gives the protein CASSSPGAGNIQYF. Drawing the rest from reference TRBV7-3 and TRBJ2-4, the complete variable domain is GAGVSQTPSNKVTEKGKYVELRCDPISGHTALYWYRQSLGQGPEFLIYFQGTGAADDSGLPNDRFFAVRPEGSVSTLKIQRTERGDSAVYLCASSSPGAGNIQYFGAGTRLSVL.

The chain employs TRBV7-9 and TRBJ2-6; no firm D call. The CDR3 spans 15 residues. Between the trimmed V and J ends, which lost 3 bases and 1 base, there was a span of 7 bases. Germline-derived CDR1 and CDR2 are SEHNR and FQNEAQ (reference sequence). The chain's CDR3 is CASSFWGSGANVLTF. Here the CDR3 DNA reads TGTGCCAGCAGCTTTTGGGGTTCTGGGGCCAACGTCCTGACTTTC.

V usage is TRBV6-5 and J usage is TRBJ2-2; no firm D call. Germline V gives CDR1 MNHEY, CDR2 SVGAGI. The V end lost 6 bases, the J end lost 6 bases, and 11 bases lay between the germline ends. The CDR3 length is 13 residues. The CDR3: CASRGINAGELFF. Here the CDR3 DNA reads TGTGCCAGCAGGGGAATTAACGCCGGGGAGCTGTTTTTT.

CDR3: CASSPPPPAGDYTGELFF. CDR3 sequence (DNA): TGTGCCAGCTCACCACCCCCCCCCGCGGGGGATTACACCGGGGAGCTGTTTTTT. The chain couples TRBV18 to TRBJ2-2, with 7 bases fitting TRBD2. Germline V gene data show CDR1 as KGHSH and CDR2 as LQKENI. The CDR3 consists of 18 residues. V trimming: 0 bases; J trimming: 3 bases; junction bases outside the gene matches: 10. The complete variable domain, with remaining parts taken from reference TRBV18 and TRBJ2-2, reads NAGVMQNPRHLVRRRGQEARLRCSPMKGHSHVYWYRQLPEEGLKFMVYLQKENIIDESGMPKERFSAEFPKEGPSILRIQQVVRGDSAAYFCASSPPPPAGDYTGELFFGEGSRLTVL.

As DNA, the CDR3 is TGTGCCAGTAGTGCGACAGGGACGAATCAGCCCCAGCATTTT. Residues: CASSATGTNQPQHF. The V call is TRBV19, the J call TRBJ1-5; 7 positions agree with TRBD1. There are 14 residues in the CDR3. V shed 5 bases, J shed 4 bases, and the junction held 5 bases outside the gene matches. Germline loops: CDR1 LNHDA, CDR2 SQIVND (reference sequence).

V usage is TRBV15 and J usage is TRBJ1-1, with unresolved D. V was shortened by 1 base and J by 8 bases, with 20 bases between the two germline ends. Germline V gene data show CDR1 as LNHNV and CDR2 as YYDKDF (reference sequence). This CDR3 contains 16 residues. CDR3 sequence: CATSRVDSAGSGEAFF. The CDR3 DNA reads as TGTGCCACCAGCAGAGTTGACTCAGCAGGATCAGGCGAAGCTTTCTTT.

Turning to this clone: Other DNA sequences in this sample translate to the same CDR3. The chain combines TRBV4-1 with TRBJ2-1, with 7 bases fitting TRBD2. With V trimmed by 0 bases and J by 2 bases, 4 bases remained unmatched. Germline CDR1 and CDR2: MGHRA and YSYEKL. This CDR3 spans 16 amino acids. The chain's CDR3 is CASSQEGGTTYNEQFF. The CDR3 region has the DNA TGCGCCAGCAGCCAAGAGGGTGGGACTACCTACAATGAGCAGTTCTTC.

CDR3 in DNA: TGTGCCAGCAGTGAAGGGCAGGACAACACCATATATTTT. Translation: CASSEGQDNTIYF. This sequence joins TRBV6-1 and TRBJ1-3, with no clear D. The length of the CDR3 is 13 residues. V lost 1 base and J lost 7, with 8 bases in between. CDR1 is MNHNS and CDR2 is SASEGT in the germline V gene.

The rearrangement uses TRBV2 and TRBJ2-4, with 8 bases aligning to TRBD1. This CDR3 comprises 14 residues. CDR1 and CDR2 (germline): SNHLY, FYNNEI. V dropped 4 bases and J dropped 6; count of bases not matched to a gene: 5. The CDR3 bases are TGTGCCAGCAGTGGGGACAGGAGAGGAAACATTCAGTACTTC. Translation gives CASSGDRRGNIQYF. The entire variable domain, with the rest obtained from reference TRBV2 and TRBJ2-4, is as follows: EPEVTQTPSHQVTQMGQEVILRCVPISNHLYFYWYRQILGQKVEFLVSFYNNEISEKSEIFDDQFSVERPDGSNFTLKIRSTKLEDSAMYFCASSGDRRGNIQYFGAGTRLSVL.

The chain recombines TRBV25-1 with TRBJ1-1; unclear D gene. The CDR3 is 13 residues long. V was trimmed by 3 bases and J by 6 bases, leaving 11 bases between them. The V gene's germline CDR1 is MGHDK and CDR2 SYGVNS. CDR3 DNA sequence: TGTGCCAGCAGTGAGGACTATTTGGCTGAAGCTTTCTTT. Translated, it gives CASSEDYLAEAFF. Together with reference TRBV25-1 and TRBJ1-1, the CDR3 gives the full variable domain: EADIYQTPRYLVIGTGKKITLECSQTMGHDKMYWYQQDPGMELHLIHYSYGVNSTEKGDLSSESTVSRIRTEHFPLTLESARPSHTSQYLCASSEDYLAEAFFGQGTRLTVV.

The chain carries TRBV11-3 and TRBJ2-2; D is ambiguous. V lost 5 bases to trimming and J lost 7 bases, with 14 bases between them. Germline CDR1 is SGHNT and CDR2 is YENEEA. This CDR3 has 14 amino acids. CDR3: CASSPSGANGELFF. The DNA for the CDR3 is TGTGCCAGCAGCCCGTCCGGAGCTAACGGGGAGCTGTTTTTT.

The gene calls are TRBV7-3 and TRBJ1-2; possibly TRBD1 for D (5 bases). The CDR3 has 13 residues. CDR1 is SGHTA, CDR2 FQGTGA, per germline. Trimming shortened V by 1 base and J by 2 bases, and 5 bases separated the two germline ends. The CDR3 DNA is TGTGCCAGCAGCTTAAAGGGGAACTATGGCTACACCTTC. Its translation is CASSLKGNYGYTF.

The CDR3 DNA reads TGTGCCAGCAGTCAGACGGGCGCAACTAATGAAAAACTGTTTTTT. This gives the protein CASSQTGATNEKLFF. V gene TRBV6-5 combines with J gene TRBJ1-4; D is uncertain. Per the germline V gene, CDR1 is MNHEY and CDR2 is SVGAGI. This CDR3 has 15 residues. Trimming stripped 5 bases from V and 0 bases from J, with 10 bases between.

This rearrangement joins TRBV25-1 to TRBJ2-4; TRBD2 agrees at 7 bases. In germline, CDR1 is MGHDK, CDR2 SYGVNS. The CDR3 extends over 16 amino acids. The V segment lost 1 base and the J segment 2 bases; nucleotides outside the gene matches: 5. CDR3 sequence (DNA): TGTGCCAGCAGTGAATCAGTGACTAGCACCAAAAACATTCAGTACTTC. This sequence encodes CASSESVTSTKNIQYF.

This clone was counted ten times or more. The chain combines TRBV10-2 with TRBJ1-2; tentatively, D is TRBD1 (5 bases). Per the germline V gene, CDR1 is WSHSY and CDR2 is SAAADI. This CDR3 has 15 residues. Between the trimmed V and J ends, which lost 3 bases and 0 bases, there was a span of 11 bases. The CDR3 spells CASSEGTGANYGYTF. The DNA of the CDR3 is TGCGCCAGCAGTGAAGGGACTGGGGCTAACTATGGCTACACCTTC.

The CDR3 region is CATGDAEQYF. CDR3 nucleotide sequence: TGTGCCACCGGGGACGCCGAGCAGTACTTC. The gene calls are TRBV27 and TRBJ2-7, with D possibly called TRBD1 or TRBD2 (5 bases each). Germline lookup yields CDR1 MNHEY and CDR2 SMNVEV (reference sequence). V lost 10 bases and J 6 bases, leaving 10 bases between the germline ends. The CDR3 is 10 amino acids.

The rearrangement uses TRBV6-1 and TRBJ1-5; D call uncertain. The V gene lost 6 bases and the J gene lost 0 bases, with 9 bases spanning the gap. This CDR3 has 14 amino acids. CDR1 is MNHNS and CDR2 is SASEGT in the germline V gene. CDR3 loop: CASRSWDSNQPQHF. The CDR3 DNA reads as TGTGCCAGCAGATCTTGGGATAGCAATCAGCCCCAGCATTTT.

The chain recombines TRBV30 with TRBJ1-2; TRBD1 might be the D (5 bases). Germline V CDR1 and CDR2: GTSNPN, SVGIG (reference sequence). V was clipped by 6 bases and J by 8 bases, with 19 bases between them. This CDR3 has 13 amino acids. This CDR3 is CACRLGGSGGYTF. CDR3 sequence (DNA): TGTGCCTGCCGTCTCGGGGGGTCTGGAGGCTACACCTTC. The full variable domain, completed using reference TRBV30 and TRBJ1-2, is SQTIHQWPATLVQPVGSPLSLECTVEGTSNPNLYWYRQAAGRGLQLLFYSVGIGQISSEVPQNLSASRPQDRQFILSSKKLLLSDSGFYLCACRLGGSGGYTFGSGTRLTVV.

The chain has TRBV5-1 and TRBJ2-7; TRBD2 might be the D (6 bases). The CDR3 totals 16 residues. In germline, CDR1 is SGHRS, CDR2 YFSETQ. The V and J ends lost 0 bases and 0 bases respectively, with 13 bases between them. The CDR3 DNA follows: TGCGCCAGCAGCTTGGTGGGAGCGGGCGGCTCCTACGAGCAGTACTTC. Translating gives CASSLVGAGGSYEQYF. Drawing the rest from reference TRBV5-1 and TRBJ2-7, the complete variable domain is KAGVTQTPRYLIKTRGQQVTLSCSPISGHRSVSWYQQTPGQGLQFLFEYFSETQRNKGNFPGRFSGRQFSNSRSEMNVSTLELGDSALYLCASSLVGAGGSYEQYFGPGTRLTVT.